The clone carrying this TCR beta chain has a handful of counts. These data are taken from a study of spatial heterogeneity in lung cancer. The study tagged each TCR cDNA molecule with a unique molecular identifier. One entry per CDR3 protein, called by TCRdb with MiXCR from the 5' RACE reads. The table has about 44,000 distinct CDR3 sequences, approximately 15% seen once. As to time point: sample taken at primary tumor resection. TCRs were sequenced from unsorted whole RNA of tumor, nontumor lung or PBMC. The sample in question was PBMCs, obtained at surgery. This TCR derives from a male donor with early-stage non-small cell lung cancer.

The chain's CDR3 is CASSLPRDSRGTQYF. In DNA form, the CDR3 reads TGTGCCAGCAGCTTGCCCCGGGACTCACGGGGGACCCAGTACTTC. The V and J genes are TRBV5-5 and TRBJ2-5, with a tentative D call TRBD2 (6 bases). V lost 1 base and J 7 bases, leaving 17 bases between the germline ends. Germline values: CDR1 SGHKS, CDR2 YYEKEE (reference sequence). CDR3 length: 15 amino acids.